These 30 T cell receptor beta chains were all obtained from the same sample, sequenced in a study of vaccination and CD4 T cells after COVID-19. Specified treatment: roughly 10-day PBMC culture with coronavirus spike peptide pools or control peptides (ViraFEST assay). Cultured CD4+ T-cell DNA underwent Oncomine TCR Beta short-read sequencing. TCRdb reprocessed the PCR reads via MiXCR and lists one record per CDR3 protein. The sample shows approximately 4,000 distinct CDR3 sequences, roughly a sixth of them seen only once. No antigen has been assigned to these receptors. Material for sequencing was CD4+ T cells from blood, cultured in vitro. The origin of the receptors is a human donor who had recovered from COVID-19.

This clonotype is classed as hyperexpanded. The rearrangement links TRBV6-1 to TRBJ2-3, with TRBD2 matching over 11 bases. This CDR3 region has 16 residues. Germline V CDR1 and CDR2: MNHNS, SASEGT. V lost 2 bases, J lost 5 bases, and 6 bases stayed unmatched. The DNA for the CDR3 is TGTGCCAGCAGTGAATTTTCTAGCGGGGGGAGAGATACGCAGTATTTT. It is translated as CASSEFSSGGRDTQYF.

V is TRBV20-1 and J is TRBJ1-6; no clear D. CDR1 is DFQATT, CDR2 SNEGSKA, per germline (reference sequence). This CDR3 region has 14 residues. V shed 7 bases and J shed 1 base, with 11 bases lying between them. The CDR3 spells CSVRLRSYNSPLHF. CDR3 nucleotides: TGCAGTGTCAGGTTGAGGTCCTATAATTCACCCCTCCACTTT.

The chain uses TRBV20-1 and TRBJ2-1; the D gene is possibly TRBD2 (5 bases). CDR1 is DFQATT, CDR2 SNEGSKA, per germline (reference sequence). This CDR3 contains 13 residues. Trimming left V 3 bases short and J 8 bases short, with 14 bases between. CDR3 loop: CSASPGSSDEQFF. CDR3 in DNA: TGCAGTGCTAGTCCGGGGAGCTCAGATGAGCAGTTCTTC.

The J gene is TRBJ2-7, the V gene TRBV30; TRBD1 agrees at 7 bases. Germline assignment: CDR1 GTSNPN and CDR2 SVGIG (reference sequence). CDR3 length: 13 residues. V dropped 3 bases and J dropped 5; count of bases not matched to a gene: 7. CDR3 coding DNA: TGTGCCTGGAGGACAGGGTTAAACCACGAGCAGTACTTC. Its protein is CAWRTGLNHEQYF.

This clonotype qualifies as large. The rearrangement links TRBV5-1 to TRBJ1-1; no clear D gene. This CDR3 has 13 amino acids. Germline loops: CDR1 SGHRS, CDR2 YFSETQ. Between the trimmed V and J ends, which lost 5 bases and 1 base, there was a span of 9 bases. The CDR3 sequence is CASSLLRNTEAFF. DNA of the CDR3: TGCGCCAGCAGTCTCCTTCGGAACACTGAAGCTTTCTTT.

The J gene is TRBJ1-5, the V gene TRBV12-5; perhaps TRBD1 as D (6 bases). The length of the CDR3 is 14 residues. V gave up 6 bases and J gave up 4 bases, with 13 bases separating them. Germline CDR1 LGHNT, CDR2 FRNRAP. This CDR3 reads CASGTGTPNQPQHF. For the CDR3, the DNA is TGTGCTAGTGGGACCGGGACACCTAATCAGCCCCAGCATTTT.

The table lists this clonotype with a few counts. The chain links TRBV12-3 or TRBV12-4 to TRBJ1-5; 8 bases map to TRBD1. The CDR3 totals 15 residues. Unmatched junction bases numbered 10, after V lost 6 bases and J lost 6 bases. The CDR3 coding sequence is TGTGCCAGCAGGGGGGCAGGGGGCATGGGTCAGCCCCAGCATTTT. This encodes CASRGAGGMGQPQHF.

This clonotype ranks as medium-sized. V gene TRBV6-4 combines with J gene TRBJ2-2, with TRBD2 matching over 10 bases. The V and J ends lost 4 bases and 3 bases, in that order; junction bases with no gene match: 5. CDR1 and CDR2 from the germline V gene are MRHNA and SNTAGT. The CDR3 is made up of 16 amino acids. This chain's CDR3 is CASSVEAGGHTGELFF. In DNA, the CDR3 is TGTGCCAGCAGTGTGGAAGCGGGGGGGCACACCGGGGAGCTGTTTTTT.

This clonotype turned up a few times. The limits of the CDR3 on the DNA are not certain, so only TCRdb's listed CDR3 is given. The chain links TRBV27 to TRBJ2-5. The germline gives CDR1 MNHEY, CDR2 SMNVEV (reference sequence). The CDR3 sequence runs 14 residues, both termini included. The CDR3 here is CASSLVMGQETQYF.

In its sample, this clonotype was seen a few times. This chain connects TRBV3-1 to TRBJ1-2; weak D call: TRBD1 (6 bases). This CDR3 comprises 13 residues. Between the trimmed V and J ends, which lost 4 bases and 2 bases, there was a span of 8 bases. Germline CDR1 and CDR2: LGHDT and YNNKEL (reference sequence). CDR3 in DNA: TGTGCCAGCAGCCCGGACAGCAACTATGGCTACACCTTC. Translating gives CASSPDSNYGYTF.

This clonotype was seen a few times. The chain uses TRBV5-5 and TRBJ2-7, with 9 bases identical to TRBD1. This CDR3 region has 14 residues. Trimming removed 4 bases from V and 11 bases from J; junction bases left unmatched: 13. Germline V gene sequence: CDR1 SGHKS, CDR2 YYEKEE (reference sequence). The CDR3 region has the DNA TGTGCCAGCAGCATTCAGCCGGGACAGGGTGTCGAGTACTTC. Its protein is CASSIQPGQGVEYF.

CDR3 nucleotide sequence: TGTGCCAGCAGGGGTACAGGGGGCGCATATGGCTACACCTTC. Protein sequence: CASRGTGGAYGYTF. The rearrangement uses TRBV12-3 or TRBV12-4 and TRBJ1-2; 9 bases align to TRBD1. The CDR3 sequence is 14 residues long. Trimming cost V 6 bases and J 5 bases; bases outside gene matches: 7.

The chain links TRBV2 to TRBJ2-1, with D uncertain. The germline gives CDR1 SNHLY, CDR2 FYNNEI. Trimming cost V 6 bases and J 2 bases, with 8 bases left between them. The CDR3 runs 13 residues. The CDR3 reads CASRSRTYNEQFF. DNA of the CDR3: TGTGCCAGCAGGAGTAGGACCTACAATGAGCAGTTCTTC.

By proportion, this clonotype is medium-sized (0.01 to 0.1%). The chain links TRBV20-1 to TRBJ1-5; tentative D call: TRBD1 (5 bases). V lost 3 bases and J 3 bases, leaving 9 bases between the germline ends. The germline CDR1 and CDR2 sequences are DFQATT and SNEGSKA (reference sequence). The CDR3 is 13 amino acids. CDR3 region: CSASQGPNQPQHF. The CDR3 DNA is TGCAGTGCTAGTCAGGGCCCCAATCAGCCCCAGCATTTT.

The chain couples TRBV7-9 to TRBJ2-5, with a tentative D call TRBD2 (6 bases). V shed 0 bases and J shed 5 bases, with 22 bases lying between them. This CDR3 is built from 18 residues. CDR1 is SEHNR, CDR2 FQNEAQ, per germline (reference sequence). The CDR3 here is CASSLALTFGTPRETQYF. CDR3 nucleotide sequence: TGTGCCAGCAGCTTAGCCCTGACCTTCGGGACTCCCCGGGAGACCCAGTACTTC.

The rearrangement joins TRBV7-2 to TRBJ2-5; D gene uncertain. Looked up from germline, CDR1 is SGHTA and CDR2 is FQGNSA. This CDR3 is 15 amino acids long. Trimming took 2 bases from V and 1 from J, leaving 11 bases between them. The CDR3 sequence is CASSLNGNFQETQYF. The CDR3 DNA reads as TGTGCCAGCAGCTTAAACGGTAACTTCCAAGAGACCCAGTACTTC.

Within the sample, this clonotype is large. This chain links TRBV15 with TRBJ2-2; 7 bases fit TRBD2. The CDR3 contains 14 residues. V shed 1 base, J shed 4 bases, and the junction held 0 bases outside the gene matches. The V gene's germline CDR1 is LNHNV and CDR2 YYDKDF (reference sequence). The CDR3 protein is CATSRGEGTGELFF. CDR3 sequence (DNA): TGTGCCACCAGCAGAGGGGAGGGCACCGGGGAGCTGTTTTTT.

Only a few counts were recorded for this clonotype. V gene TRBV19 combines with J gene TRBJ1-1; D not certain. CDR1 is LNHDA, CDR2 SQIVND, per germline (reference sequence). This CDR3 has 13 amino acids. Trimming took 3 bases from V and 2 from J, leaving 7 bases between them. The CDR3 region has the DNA TGTGCCAGTAGTATGCCGGCAAACACTGAAGCTTTCTTT. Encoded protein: CASSMPANTEAFF. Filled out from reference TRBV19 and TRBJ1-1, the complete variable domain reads DGGITQSPKYLFRKEGQNVTLSCEQNLNHDAMYWYRQDPGQGLRLIYYSQIVNDFQKGDIAEGYSVSREKKESFPLTVTSAQKNPTAFYLCASSMPANTEAFFGQGTRLTVV.

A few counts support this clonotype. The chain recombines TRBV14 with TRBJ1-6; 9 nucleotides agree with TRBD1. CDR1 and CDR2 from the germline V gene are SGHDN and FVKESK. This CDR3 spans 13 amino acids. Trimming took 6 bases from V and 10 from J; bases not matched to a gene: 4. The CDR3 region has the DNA TGTGCCAGCAGGGGACAGGGCCAGTCACCCCTCCACTTT. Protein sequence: CASRGQGQSPLHF.

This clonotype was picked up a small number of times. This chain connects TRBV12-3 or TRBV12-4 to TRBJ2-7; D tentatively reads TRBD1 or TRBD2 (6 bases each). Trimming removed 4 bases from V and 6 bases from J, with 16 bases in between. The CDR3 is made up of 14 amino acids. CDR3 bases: TGTGCCAGCAGTTGGGGGGCAAAGGACGGCGAGCAGTACTTC. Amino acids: CASSWGAKDGEQYF.

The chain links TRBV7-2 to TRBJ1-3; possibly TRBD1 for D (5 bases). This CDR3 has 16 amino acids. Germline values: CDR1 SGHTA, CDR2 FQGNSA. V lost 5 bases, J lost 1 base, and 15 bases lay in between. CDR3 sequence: CASSLVGTVSGNTIYF. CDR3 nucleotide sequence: TGTGCCAGCAGCCTAGTTGGGACCGTATCTGGAAACACCATATATTTT. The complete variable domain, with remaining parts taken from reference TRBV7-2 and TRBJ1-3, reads GAGVSQSPSNKVTEKGKDVELRCDPISGHTALYWYRQSLGQGLEFLIYFQGNSAPDKSGLPSDRFSAERTGGSVSTLTIQRTQQEDSAVYLCASSLVGTVSGNTIYFGEGSWLTVV.

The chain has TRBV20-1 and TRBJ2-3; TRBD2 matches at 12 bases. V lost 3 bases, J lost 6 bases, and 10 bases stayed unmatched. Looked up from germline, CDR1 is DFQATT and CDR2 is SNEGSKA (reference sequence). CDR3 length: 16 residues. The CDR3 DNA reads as TGCAGTGCTAGCCACCGACTAGCGGGGGTTCTGGATACGCAGTATTTT. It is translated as CSASHRLAGVLDTQYF.

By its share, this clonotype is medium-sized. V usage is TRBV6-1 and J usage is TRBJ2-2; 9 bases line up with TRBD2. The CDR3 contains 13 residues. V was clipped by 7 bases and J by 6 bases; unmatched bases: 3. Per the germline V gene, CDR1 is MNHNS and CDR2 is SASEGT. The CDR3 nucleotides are TGTGCCAGCACCCGCGGGGGGGCCGGGGAGCTGTTTTTT. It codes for CASTRGGAGELFF.

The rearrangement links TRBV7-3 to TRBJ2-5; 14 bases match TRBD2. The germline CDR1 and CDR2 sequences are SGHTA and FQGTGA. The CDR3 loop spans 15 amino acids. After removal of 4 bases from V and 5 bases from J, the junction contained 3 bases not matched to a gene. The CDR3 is CASSSRLAGGETQYF. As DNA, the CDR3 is TGTGCCAGCAGCTCTCGACTAGCGGGGGGGGAGACCCAGTACTTC.

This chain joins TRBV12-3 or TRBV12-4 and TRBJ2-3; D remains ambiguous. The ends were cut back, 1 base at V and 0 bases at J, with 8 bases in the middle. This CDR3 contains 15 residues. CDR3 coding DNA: TGTGCCAGCAGTTTAGGGGTGTCCAGCACAGATACGCAGTATTTT. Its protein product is CASSLGVSSTDTQYF.

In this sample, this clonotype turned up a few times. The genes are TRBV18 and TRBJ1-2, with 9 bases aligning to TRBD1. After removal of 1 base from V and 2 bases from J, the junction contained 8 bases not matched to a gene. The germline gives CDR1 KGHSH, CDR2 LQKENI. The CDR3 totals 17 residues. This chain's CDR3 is CASSPRAPGTGNYGYTF. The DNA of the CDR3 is TGTGCCAGCTCACCACGGGCCCCCGGGACAGGGAACTATGGCTACACCTTC. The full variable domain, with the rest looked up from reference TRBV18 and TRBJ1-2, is NAGVMQNPRHLVRRRGQEARLRCSPMKGHSHVYWYRQLPEEGLKFMVYLQKENIIDESGMPKERFSAEFPKEGPSILRIQQVVRGDSAAYFCASSPRAPGTGNYGYTFGSGTRLTVV.

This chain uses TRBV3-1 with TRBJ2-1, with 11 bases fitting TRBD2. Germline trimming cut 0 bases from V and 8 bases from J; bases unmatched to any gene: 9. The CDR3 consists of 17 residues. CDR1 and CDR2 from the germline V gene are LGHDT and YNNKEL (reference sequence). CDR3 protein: CASSQDFSGGETHEQFF. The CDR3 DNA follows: TGTGCCAGCAGCCAAGATTTTAGCGGGGGGGAGACCCATGAGCAGTTCTTC.

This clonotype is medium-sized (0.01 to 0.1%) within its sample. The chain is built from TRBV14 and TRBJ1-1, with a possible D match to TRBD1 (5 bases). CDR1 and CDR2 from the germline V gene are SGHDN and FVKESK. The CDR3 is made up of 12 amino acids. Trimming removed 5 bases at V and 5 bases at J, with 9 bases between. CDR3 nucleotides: TGTGCCAGCAGCGGCCGGGGGACTGAAGCTTTCTTT. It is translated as CASSGRGTEAFF. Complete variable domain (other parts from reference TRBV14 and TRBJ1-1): EAGVTQFPSHSVIEKGQTVTLRCDPISGHDNLYWYRRVMGKEIKFLLHFVKESKQDESGMPNNRFLAERTGGTYSTLKVQPAELEDSGVYFCASSGRGTEAFFGQGTRLTVV.

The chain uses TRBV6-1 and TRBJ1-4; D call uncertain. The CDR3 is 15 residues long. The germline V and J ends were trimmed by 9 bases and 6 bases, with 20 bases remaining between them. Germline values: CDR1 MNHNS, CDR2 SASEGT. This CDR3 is CASGRAPRHDEKLFF. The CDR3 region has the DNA TGTGCCAGTGGCCGAGCTCCGAGACATGATGAAAAACTGTTTTTT.

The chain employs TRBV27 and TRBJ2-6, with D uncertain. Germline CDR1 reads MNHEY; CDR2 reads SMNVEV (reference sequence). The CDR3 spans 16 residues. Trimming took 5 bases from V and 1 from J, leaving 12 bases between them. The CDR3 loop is CASSLRDLSGANVLTF. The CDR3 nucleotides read TGTGCCAGCAGTCTCCGTGATTTGTCTGGGGCCAACGTCCTGACTTTC.